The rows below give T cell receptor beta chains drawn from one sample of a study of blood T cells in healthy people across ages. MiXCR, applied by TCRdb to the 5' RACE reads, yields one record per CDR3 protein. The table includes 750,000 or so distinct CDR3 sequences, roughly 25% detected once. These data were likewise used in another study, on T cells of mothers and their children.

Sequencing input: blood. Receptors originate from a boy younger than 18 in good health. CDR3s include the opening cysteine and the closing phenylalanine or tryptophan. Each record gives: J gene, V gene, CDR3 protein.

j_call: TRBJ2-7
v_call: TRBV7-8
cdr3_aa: CASSLPGHYEQYF

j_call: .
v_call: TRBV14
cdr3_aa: CASSQGARRKQFF

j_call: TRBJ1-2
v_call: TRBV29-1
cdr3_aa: CSVEVSAGRYGYTF

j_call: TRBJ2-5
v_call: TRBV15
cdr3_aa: CATSREFSSGGETQYF

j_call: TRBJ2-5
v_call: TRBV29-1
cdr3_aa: CSAGWVTVTGNGETQYF

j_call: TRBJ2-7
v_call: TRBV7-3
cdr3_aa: CASSPVGALDEQYF

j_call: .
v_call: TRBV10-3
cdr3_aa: CAISELGASGSYEQYF

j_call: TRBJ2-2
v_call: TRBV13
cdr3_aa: CASSGETGELFF

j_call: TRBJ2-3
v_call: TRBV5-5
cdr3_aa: CASTSGSGADTQYF

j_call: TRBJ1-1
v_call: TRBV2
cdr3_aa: CASNPEQGPMNTEAFF

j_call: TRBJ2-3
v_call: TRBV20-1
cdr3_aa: CSARAGGSLTDTQYF

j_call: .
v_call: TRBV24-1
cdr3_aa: CATSDLETGGPTGNEQFF

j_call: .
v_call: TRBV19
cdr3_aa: CASSIDKLKGETQYF

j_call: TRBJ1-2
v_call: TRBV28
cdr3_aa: CASSSLGVVGYTF

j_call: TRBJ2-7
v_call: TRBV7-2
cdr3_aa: CASSPTLLAGGRYEQYF

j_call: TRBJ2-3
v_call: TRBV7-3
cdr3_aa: CASSPTGPGTRGTDTQYF

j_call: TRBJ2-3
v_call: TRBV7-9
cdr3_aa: CASSSRLESTDTQYF

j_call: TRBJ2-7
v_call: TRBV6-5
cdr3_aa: CASKTGPLVGEQYF

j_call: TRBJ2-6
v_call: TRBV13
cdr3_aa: CASSLWTSEPAGANVLTF

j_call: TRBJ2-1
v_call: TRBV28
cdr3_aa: CASSLRPRSLNEQFF

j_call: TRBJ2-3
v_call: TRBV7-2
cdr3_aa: CASSFRASGGGDTQYF

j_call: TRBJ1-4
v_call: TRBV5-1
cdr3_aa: CASSGGQPTPEKLFF